A selection of T cell receptor beta chains follows, all from one sample in a study of cytomegalovirus exposure and HLA in healthy donors. Method: immunoSEQ multiplex PCR; TCRdb's copy keeps in-frame clones and lacks some. The table has approximately 90,000 clones, around 77% seen once. The sample comprised PBMCs. The receptors here all came from a boy aged 5-17 years in good health and CMV-seronegative. Each CDR3 is given with its conserved first and last residue. The D gene is left open where the match is weak. Some rows have no size entry. The others give once, few or many, or a class for an expanded clone.

D gene,clone size,V gene,J gene,CDR3 DNA,CDR3 protein
.,.,TRBV6-5,TRBJ1-5,TGTGCCAGCAGTAAGACGACAGATTCCCAGCCCCAGCATTTT,CASSKTTDSQPQHF
TRBD1,once,TRBV6-4,TRBJ1-2,TGTGCCAGCAGTTCTGACTTGAACAGGGGGCGCGGATCCCACTATGGCTACACCTTC,CASSSDLNRGRGSHYGYTF
TRBD1,.,TRBV7-9,TRBJ1-2,TGTGCCAGCAACGCGGACAGGGAAGGCTACACCTTC,CASNADREGYTF
.,.,TRBV4-1,TRBJ2-1,TGCGCCAGCAGCCAAGATCAAGTCGGAGTAGCAGGAGGCAATGAGCAGTTCTTC,CASSQDQVGVAGGNEQFF
TRBD2,few,TRBV4-3,TRBJ2-2,TGCGCCAGCAGCCAAGAAACACTAGCGGGCCCCGGGGAGCTGTTTTTT,CASSQETLAGPGELFF
TRBD1,.,TRBV6-5,TRBJ1-2,TGTGCCAGCACCCCTGGGGCAGGGGGCAACTATGGCTACACCTTC,CASTPGAGGNYGYTF
.,.,TRBV28,TRBJ1-5,TGTGCCAGCAGTTTGAGGTTCTTAAGAAATCAGCCCCAGCATTTT,CASSLRFLRNQPQHF
.,many,TRBV7-2,TRBJ2-6,TGTGCCAGCAGCCGCCCGGGTGCCGGGGCCAACGTCCTGACTTTC,CASSRPGAGANVLTF
.,.,TRBV5-4,TRBJ1-2,TGTGCCAGCAGCTTGATAGGGGAAGTTGAGGGCTACACCTTC,CASSLIGEVEGYTF
TRBD1,.,TRBV5-8,TRBJ1-3,TGTGCCAGCAGCTTGGGACAGGGAGAAACTGGAAACACCATATATTTT,CASSLGQGETGNTIYF
TRBD2,.,TRBV27,TRBJ2-3,TGTGCCAGCAGTTTATGCGGGACTAGCGGGGGGGCCTCTGTATCAGATACGCAGTATTTT,CASSLCGTSGGASVSDTQYF
.,.,TRBV30,TRBJ1-5,TGTGCCGCACATGGCAGGGGCAATCAGCCCCAGCATTTT,CAAHGRGNQPQHF
.,.,TRBV4-1,TRBJ1-1,TGCGCCAGCAGCCAAGTATTTAGCCAAATGAACACTGAAGCTTTCTTT,CASSQVFSQMNTEAFF
.,.,TRBV18,TRBJ1-2,TGTGCCAGCTCACCCCCCAGGCCAGGGAACTATGGCTACACCTTC,CASSPPRPGNYGYTF
.,.,TRBV7-7,TRBJ1-4,TGTGCCAGCAGCCTCTCCGGGACTCTCAACGAAAAACTGTTTTTT,CASSLSGTLNEKLFF
TRBD1,.,TRBV9,TRBJ1-3,TGTGCCAGCAGCGACAGGGGAAAAACTGGAAACACCATATATTTT,CASSDRGKTGNTIYF
TRBD1,.,TRBV2,TRBJ1-1,TGTGCCAGCATCGGACAGGGGGCTGGAACTGAAGCTTTCTTT,CASIGQGAGTEAFF
.,.,TRBV30,TRBJ1-1,TGTGCCTGGAGTTCCTTGAACACTGAAGCTTTCTTT,CAWSSLNTEAFF
.,.,TRBV27,TRBJ2-1,TGTGCCAGCACCCCAGGGCCGTACAATGAGCAGTTCTTC,CASTPGPYNEQFF
.,few,TRBV6-5,TRBJ2-7,TGTGCCAGCAGTTACGGCCAGGGGAACTCCTACGAGCAGTACTTC,CASSYGQGNSYEQYF
TRBD1,.,TRBV14,TRBJ1-1,TGTGCCAGCAGCCAGGAGACAGGGTTGAGCGGTGAAGCTTTCTTT,CASSQETGLSGEAFF
.,.,TRBV28,TRBJ1-1,TGTGCCAGCAGTCTCATTATGTTGGGGGCAACTGAAGCTTTCTTT,CASSLIMLGATEAFF
.,.,TRBV6-1,TRBJ2-7,TGTGCCAGCAGTGAAGGTATGAGCTCCTACGAGCAGTACTTC,CASSEGMSSYEQYF
TRBD2,.,TRBV19,TRBJ2-5,TGTGCCAGTAGCCAGACTAGCGCCCCCCAAGAGACCCAGTACTTC,CASSQTSAPQETQYF
.,.,TRBV7-8,TRBJ1-2,TGTGCCAGCAGCTTAGCCCGGGACTCTGGCTACACCTTC,CASSLARDSGYTF
TRBD1,few,TRBV4-3,TRBJ1-6,TGCGCCAGCAGCCAAGAACAGGGGGAATATTCACCCCTCCACTTT,CASSQEQGEYSPLHF
.,.,TRBV15,TRBJ1-2,TGTGCCACCAGCAGAAACATGCCCCCTAACTATGGCTACACCTTC,CATSRNMPPNYGYTF
TRBD1,.,TRBV6-1,TRBJ1-6,TGTGCCAGCACAAGGGGACAGAGGCAAGATTCACCCCTCCACTTT,CASTRGQRQDSPLHF
.,.,TRBV4-1,TRBJ1-1,TGCGCCAGCAGTCCCTTCTTCCTTGGCCTCAGGGTCGCTGAAGCTTTCTTT,CASSPFFLGLRVAEAFF
.,.,TRBV30,TRBJ1-1,TGTGCGGTTGGACAAGGGCCTGAAGCTTTCTTT,CAVGQGPEAFF
TRBD2,once,TRBV7-2,TRBJ2-1,TGTGCCAGCAGCTTAGTTAGCGGGAGAGTGGGTGAGCAGTTCTTC,CASSLVSGRVGEQFF
TRBD1,.,TRBV7-9,TRBJ1-1,TGTGCCAGCAGCCCCAGACAGGGGGCCTTCACTGAAGCTTTCTTT,CASSPRQGAFTEAFF
.,.,TRBV19,TRBJ1-1,TGTGCCAGCAAACAGATGAACACTGAAGCTTTCTTT,CASKQMNTEAFF
.,.,TRBV29-1,TRBJ2-5,TGCACTACCCGGATCCGGGGTCCCCAAGAGACCCAGTACTTC,CTTRIRGPQETQYF
.,.,TRBV11-2,TRBJ1-3,TGTGCCAGCAATCCAGCTCGAGGTGGAAACACCATATATTTT,CASNPARGGNTIYF
TRBD2,.,TRBV7-9,TRBJ2-7,TGTGCCAGCAGCTCCCGTGACGCGGGAGGTCGGGATGAGCAGTACTTC,CASSSRDAGGRDEQYF
.,.,TRBV5-6,TRBJ2-6,TGTGCCAGCAGCTCCGTTGTGTCCGGGGCCAACGTCCTGACTTTC,CASSSVVSGANVLTF
TRBD1,.,TRBV6-4,TRBJ2-1,TGTGCCAGCAGCCCCGGGACAGCTACTTACAATGAGCAGTTCTTC,CASSPGTATYNEQFF
.,few,TRBV4-3,TRBJ1-1,TGCGCCAGCAGCCAAGAGTTCGCCAGGAACACTGAAGCTTTCTTT,CASSQEFARNTEAFF
.,.,TRBV9,TRBJ1-3,TGTGCCAGCAGCCGGGGGGGCGCAGAAAACACCATATATTTT,CASSRGGAENTIYF
TRBD2,.,TRBV29-1,TRBJ2-3,TGCAGCGTTGATCGTGGACTAGTCACAGATACGCAGTATTTT,CSVDRGLVTDTQYF
.,.,TRBV6-5,TRBJ2-1,TGTGCCAGCACCCCAGGGGACGCCTACAATGAGCAGTTCTTC,CASTPGDAYNEQFF
.,.,TRBV7-9,TRBJ2-1,TGTGCCAGCAGCTTACGGGGTGGTGGGGATGAGCAGTTCTTC,CASSLRGGGDEQFF
TRBD1,.,TRBV10-3,TRBJ1-2,TGTGCCATCGGGCCTACAGGGGGCGCGAAGAACTATGGCTACACCTTC,CAIGPTGGAKNYGYTF